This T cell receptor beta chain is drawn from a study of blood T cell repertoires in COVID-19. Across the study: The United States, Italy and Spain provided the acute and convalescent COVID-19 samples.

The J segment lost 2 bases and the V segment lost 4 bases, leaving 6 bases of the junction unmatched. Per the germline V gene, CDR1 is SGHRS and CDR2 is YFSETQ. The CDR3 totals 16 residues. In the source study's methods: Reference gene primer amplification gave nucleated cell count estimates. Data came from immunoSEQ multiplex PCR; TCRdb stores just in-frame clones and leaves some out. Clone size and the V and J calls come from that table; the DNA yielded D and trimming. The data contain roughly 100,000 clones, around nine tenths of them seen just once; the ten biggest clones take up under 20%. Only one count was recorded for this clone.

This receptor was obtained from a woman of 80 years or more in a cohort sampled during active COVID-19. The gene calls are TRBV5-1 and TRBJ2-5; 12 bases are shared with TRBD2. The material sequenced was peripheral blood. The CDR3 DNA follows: TGCGCCAGCAGCCGCGGACTAGCGGGGTCACAAGAGACCCAGTACTTC. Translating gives CASSRGLAGSQETQYF. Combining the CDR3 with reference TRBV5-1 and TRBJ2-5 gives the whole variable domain KAGVTQTPRYLIKTRGQQVTLSCSPISGHRSVSWYQQTPGQGLQFLFEYFSETQRNKGNFPGRFSGRQFSNSRSEMNVSTLELGDSALYLCASSRGLAGSQETQYFGPGTRLLVL.